The 28 T cell receptor beta chains given below trace back to one sample, sequenced in a study of T-cell reconstitution after alpha-beta-depleted transplantation in children. Molecular barcoding with unique molecular identifiers was used for the TCRbeta library. In TCRdb, the PCR reads were re-called with MiXCR into one record per CDR3 protein. The data contain approximately 110,000 distinct CDR3 sequences, about 23% of them singletons. The sequenced sample was PBMCs, mostly from graft donor cells, obtained 180 days after TCRalphabeta/CD19-depleted stem cell transplant. These receptors originate from a male patient under 10 years old who had a stem cell transplant for chronic granulomatous disease, so the T cells may come from the graft donor.

There are many counts of this clonotype. CDR3 amino acids: CASSYIGTEAFF. DNA of the CDR3: TGTGCCAGCAGTTACATCGGGACAGAAGCTTTCTTT. This chain joins TRBV6-2 or TRBV6-3 and TRBJ1-1; a weak D match, TRBD1 (6 bases). This CDR3 region has 12 residues. Germline V lookup: CDR1 MNHEY, CDR2 SVGEGT. The V and J ends lost 2 bases and 8 bases respectively, with 9 bases between them.

This clonotype was found many times. This CDR3 is CASSLRSPYNEQFF. As DNA, the CDR3 is TGCGCCAGCAGCTTGCGCTCACCCTACAATGAGCAGTTCTTC. The chain recombines TRBV5-1 with TRBJ2-1, with D uncertain. The V end was cut by 1 base, the J end by 2 bases, with 7 bases between. This CDR3 has 14 residues. Germline-derived CDR1 and CDR2 are SGHRS and YFSETQ.

In this sample, this clonotype turned up a few times. The chain links TRBV12-3 or TRBV12-4 to TRBJ2-7; 11 bases map to TRBD1. With 4 bases clipped from V and 2 bases from J, the junction kept 7 bases outside the gene matches. This CDR3 is 16 amino acids long. The CDR3 protein is CASSSYGTGGTYEQYF. The CDR3 nucleotides are TGTGCCAGCAGTTCTTATGGGACAGGGGGAACCTACGAGCAGTACTTC.

This clonotype turned up a few times. The V and J genes are TRBV28 and TRBJ2-1; TRBD2 matches 11 bases. V gave up 11 bases and J gave up 7 bases; unmatched junction bases: 10. Germline loops: CDR1 MDHEN, CDR2 SYDVKM. The CDR3 runs 14 residues. Written as DNA, the CDR3 is TGTGCCCTACGAGGGCCTAGCGGGAGGAATGAGCAGTTCTTC. It encodes CALRGPSGRNEQFF.

This clonotype was detected a few times. The CDR3, as DNA: TGTGCCAGCAGTCCCTTCGCTCCGAGGGATACGCAGTATTTT. It specifies CASSPFAPRDTQYF. The V and J genes are TRBV7-2 and TRBJ2-3; D remains unclear. Trimming pared 6 bases from V and 6 bases from J, leaving 16 bases between. CDR3 length: 14 amino acids. CDR1 SGHTA and CDR2 FQGNSA come from the germline V gene.

In this sample, this clonotype turned up a few times. The rearrangement uses TRBV5-6 and TRBJ2-1; D perhaps matches TRBD2 (6 bases). Germline V gene sequence: CDR1 SGHDT, CDR2 YYEEEE. The V and J ends lost 9 bases and 4 bases respectively, with 17 bases between them. The CDR3 consists of 14 residues. The DNA for the CDR3 is TGTGCCATGGGCCCCGGGAGCCGGTACAATGAGCAGTTCTTC. It is translated as CAMGPGSRYNEQFF.

V and J are TRBV27 and TRBJ2-1, with 8 bases that match TRBD2. V shed 7 bases, J shed 3 bases, and the junction held 14 bases outside the gene matches. CDR1 is MNHEY and CDR2 is SMNVEV in the germline V gene (reference sequence). This CDR3 is 17 amino acids long. CDR3 nucleotides: TGTGCCAGCATAGTAGCGGGGAGGATAGGGGTCTACAATGAGCAGTTCTTC. This sequence encodes CASIVAGRIGVYNEQFF.

This clonotype was detected ten times or more. The V and J genes are TRBV27 and TRBJ1-5; the match to TRBD1 covers 7 bases. The CDR3 is 15 amino acids. V was clipped by 6 bases and J by 0 bases; unmatched bases: 5. CDR1 and CDR2 (germline): MNHEY, SMNVEV (reference sequence). CDR3 protein: CASRRGTVSNQPQHF. DNA for the CDR3: TGTGCCAGCAGGAGGGGGACAGTTAGCAATCAGCCCCAGCATTTT.

The chain uses TRBV20-1 and TRBJ1-2, with D tentatively TRBD1 (5 bases). The CDR3 has 14 residues. CDR1 is DFQATT, CDR2 SNEGSKA, per germline (reference sequence). V was pared by 0 bases and J by 3 bases, with 11 bases between. CDR3 region: CSARELGADYGYTF. CDR3 nucleotide sequence: TGCAGTGCTAGAGAACTAGGGGCCGACTATGGCTACACCTTC.

This clonotype was observed a few times. The chain has TRBV29-1 and TRBJ1-3; possibly TRBD1 for D (6 bases). V was trimmed by 4 bases and J by 2 bases, leaving 12 bases between them. This CDR3 spans 14 amino acids. CDR1 is SQVTM and CDR2 is ANQGSEA in the germline V gene. The CDR3 spells CSVADRPPGNTIYF. CDR3 bases: TGCAGCGTTGCCGACAGGCCTCCTGGAAACACCATATATTTT. The full variable domain, completed using reference TRBV29-1 and TRBJ1-3, is SAVISQKPSRDICQRGTSLTIQCQVDSQVTMMFWYRQQPGQSLTLIATANQGSEATYESGFVIDKFPISRPNLTFSTLTVSNMSPEDSSIYLCSVADRPPGNTIYFGEGSWLTVV.

On this clonotype itself: This may stem from a read error, because a much larger clone lies one nucleotide away. This chain connects TRBV20-1 to TRBJ2-3, with D unresolved. V lost 2 bases, J lost 6 bases, and 12 bases lay in between. Germline V gene lookup returns CDR1 DFQATT and CDR2 SNEGSKA (reference sequence). The CDR3 runs 13 residues. The CDR3 reads CSARSPPDDTQYF. The DNA of the CDR3 is TGCAGTGCTAGATCACCCCCGGACGATACGCAGTATTTT.

The genes are TRBV5-1 and TRBJ1-2; 7 bases agree with TRBD1. V gave up 0 bases and J gave up 4 bases; unmatched junction bases: 3. The length of the CDR3 is 14 residues. Germline V gene lookup returns CDR1 SGHRS and CDR2 YFSETQ. Here the CDR3 reads CASSLATGSYGYTF. The CDR3 nucleotides are TGCGCCAGCAGCTTGGCGACAGGGTCCTATGGCTACACCTTC.

The rearrangement uses TRBV29-1 and TRBJ2-2; 14 bases match TRBD2. Germline CDR1 and CDR2: SQVTM and ANQGSEA. This CDR3 comprises 16 residues. Trimming at V came to 5 bases and at J to 7 bases, leaving 9 bases not matched to a gene. CDR3 in amino acids: CSVPVGLAGGHGELFF. The CDR3 DNA follows: TGCAGCGTTCCCGTTGGACTAGCGGGAGGTCACGGGGAGCTGTTTTTT.

The rearrangement joins TRBV12-3 or TRBV12-4 to TRBJ2-5; 10 bases match TRBD1. This CDR3 is 17 amino acids long. The J segment lost 2 bases and the V segment lost 5 bases, leaving 11 bases of the junction unmatched. CDR3 DNA sequence: TGTGCCAGCAGTCGGGACAGGGGCCTGAGAGCTCAAGAGACCCAGTACTTC. It translates to CASSRDRGLRAQETQYF.

The chain joins TRBV4-1 to TRBJ2-1; 10 bases map to TRBD2. The CDR3 is made up of 15 amino acids. Germline values: CDR1 MGHRA, CDR2 YSYEKL. V dropped 5 bases and J dropped 4; count of bases not matched to a gene: 5. The CDR3, as DNA: TGCGCCAGCAGCGGGGGGACTAGCGTTTACAATGAGCAGTTCTTC. It codes for CASSGGTSVYNEQFF.

The table lists this clonotype with many counts. The chain combines TRBV20-1 with TRBJ1-6; D uncertain. CDR3 size: 15 residues. V was pared by 3 bases and J by 7 bases, with 16 bases between. Germline CDR1 is DFQATT and CDR2 is SNEGSKA (reference sequence). The CDR3 reads CSARGYDGGNSPLHF. The CDR3 nucleotides read TGCAGTGCTAGGGGATATGACGGTGGGAATTCACCCCTCCACTTT.

This clonotype was observed at least ten times. The chain couples TRBV12-3 or TRBV12-4 to TRBJ2-2, with 8 bases that match TRBD2. The trim removed 3 bases at V and 5 bases at J, leaving 2 bases unmatched. CDR3 size: 14 residues. The CDR3 is CASSFTSGTGELFF. CDR3 nucleotides: TGTGCCAGCAGTTTCACTAGCGGAACCGGGGAGCTGTTTTTT.

The chain carries TRBV9 and TRBJ2-3, with D tentatively TRBD1 or TRBD2 (5 bases each). V dropped 0 bases and J dropped 0 bases, with 11 bases sitting between them. In germline, CDR1 is SGDLS, CDR2 YYNGEE. CDR3 length: 16 residues. The CDR3 is CASSVGGFPSTDTQYF. CDR3 bases: TGTGCCAGCAGCGTAGGGGGGTTCCCTAGCACAGATACGCAGTATTTT. Full variable domain (remainder filled in from reference TRBV9 and TRBJ2-3): DSGVTQTPKHLITATGQRVTLRCSPRSGDLSVYWYQQSLDQGLQFLIQYYNGEERAKGNILERFSAQQFPDLHSELNLSSLELGDSALYFCASSVGGFPSTDTQYFGPGTRLTVL.

This clonotype showed up just a few times. The chain is built from TRBV15 and TRBJ2-6, with D perhaps TRBD1 (6 bases). V was pared by 6 bases and J by 2 bases, with 11 bases between. Germline CDR1 LNHNV, CDR2 YYDKDF (reference sequence). The CDR3 consists of 15 residues. In nucleotides, the CDR3 is TGTGCCACCAGTGAGAGGGGGACTGGGGCCAACGTCCTGACTTTC. It specifies CATSERGTGANVLTF.

The chain links TRBV28 to TRBJ2-2; D is uncertain. This CDR3 is built from 11 residues. Germline assignment: CDR1 MDHEN and CDR2 SYDVKM. V lost 6 bases to trimming and J lost 5 bases, with 4 bases between them. CDR3 sequence reads: CASRATGELFF. In DNA form, the CDR3 reads TGTGCCAGCAGGGCAACCGGGGAGCTGTTTTTT.

In its sample, this clonotype was seen many times. The V gene is TRBV29-1, the J gene TRBJ1-4, with TRBD1 matching over 8 bases. V gave up 7 bases and J gave up 8 bases; unmatched junction bases: 6. Germline V lookup: CDR1 SQVTM, CDR2 ANQGSEA. The CDR3 contains 12 residues. CDR3 in DNA: TGCAGCGCCAGACAGGGGAGAGAAAAACTGTTTTTT. The encoded protein is CSARQGREKLFF.

The table lists this clonotype with a few counts. CDR3 bases: TGTGCCAGTAGTATGGGACTGACATACAATGAGCAGTTCTTC. This codes for CASSMGLTYNEQFF. The chain is built from TRBV19 and TRBJ2-1; D may be TRBD2 (6 bases). Germline CDR1 and CDR2: LNHDA and SQIVND (reference sequence). CDR3 length: 14 amino acids. V was cut by 3 bases and J by 4 bases, with 10 bases left in between. Based on the CDR3 plus reference TRBV19 and TRBJ2-1, the full variable domain is DGGITQSPKYLFRKEGQNVTLSCEQNLNHDAMYWYRQDPGQGLRLIYYSQIVNDFQKGDIAEGYSVSREKKESFPLTVTSAQKNPTAFYLCASSMGLTYNEQFFGPGTRLTVL.

The rearrangement uses TRBV5-5 and TRBJ2-7; D not resolved. The CDR3 is made up of 18 amino acids. The germline V gene encodes CDR1 SGHKS and CDR2 YYEKEE (reference sequence). Trimming took off 1 base at V and 0 bases at J, with 20 bases between the two ends. CDR3: CASSLISSWFLDSYEQYF. The CDR3 DNA sequence: TGTGCCAGCAGCTTGATTTCGTCTTGGTTCTTGGACTCCTACGAGCAGTACTTC.

This clonotype was seen only a few times. The chain carries TRBV5-1 and TRBJ2-1, with 7 bases that match TRBD1. The CDR3 loop spans 15 amino acids. V shed 2 bases, J shed 1 base, and the junction held 3 bases outside the gene matches. Germline CDR1 SGHRS, CDR2 YFSETQ. In nucleotides, the CDR3 is TGCGCCAGCAGCTTTTCAGGGGGTTCCTACAATGAGCAGTTCTTC. Protein product: CASSFSGGSYNEQFF.

By share, this clonotype ranks as medium-sized (0.01 to 0.1%). V usage is TRBV6-2 or TRBV6-3 and J usage is TRBJ1-5; D is unresolved. V lost 6 bases and J 0 bases, leaving 12 bases between the germline ends. The CDR3 loop spans 15 amino acids. Germline CDR1 MNHEY, CDR2 SVGEGT. Here the CDR3 reads CASSLWGNSNQPQHF. DNA for the CDR3: TGTGCCAGCAGCCTCTGGGGAAATAGCAATCAGCCCCAGCATTTT.

This clonotype was found a few times. The chain is built from TRBV5-1 and TRBJ2-4; D gene ambiguous. Germline-derived CDR1 and CDR2 are SGHRS and YFSETQ. The CDR3 is 16 amino acids. V was cut by 4 bases and J by 0 bases, with 14 bases left in between. The CDR3 spells CASSPQLLLAKNIQYF. CDR3 bases: TGCGCCAGCAGCCCACAGCTCCTCCTAGCCAAAAACATTCAGTACTTC.

At least ten counts were recorded for this clonotype. This rearrangement joins TRBV12-3 or TRBV12-4 to TRBJ2-3; 8 nucleotides match TRBD2. This CDR3 has 14 residues. Trimming removed 3 bases from V and 5 bases from J; junction bases left unmatched: 4. CDR3 in DNA: TGTGCCAGCAGTTTTGGCCTAGCGGGAGATACGCAGTATTTT. The encoded protein is CASSFGLAGDTQYF.

J is TRBJ1-1 and V is TRBV28, with D uncertain. The V end lost 2 bases, the J end lost 5 bases, and 6 bases lay between the germline ends. The CDR3 length is 12 residues. Germline-derived CDR1 and CDR2 are MDHEN and SYDVKM. The CDR3 nucleotides read TGTGCCAGCAGTTTAAGAGGTACTGAAGCTTTCTTT. Its translation is CASSLRGTEAFF.